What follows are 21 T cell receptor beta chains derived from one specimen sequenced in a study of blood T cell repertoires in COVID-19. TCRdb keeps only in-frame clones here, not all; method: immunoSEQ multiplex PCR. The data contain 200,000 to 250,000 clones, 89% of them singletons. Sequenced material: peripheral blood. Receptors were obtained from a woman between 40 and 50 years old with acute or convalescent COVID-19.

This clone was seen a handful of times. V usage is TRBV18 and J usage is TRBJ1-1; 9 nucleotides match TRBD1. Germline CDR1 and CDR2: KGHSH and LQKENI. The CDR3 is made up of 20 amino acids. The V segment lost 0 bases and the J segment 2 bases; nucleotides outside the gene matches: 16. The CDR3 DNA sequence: TGTGCCAGCTCACCACCCCTGGGACAGGGAGATATGGGGCGTAACACTGAAGCTTTCTTT. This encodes CASSPPLGQGDMGRNTEAFF.

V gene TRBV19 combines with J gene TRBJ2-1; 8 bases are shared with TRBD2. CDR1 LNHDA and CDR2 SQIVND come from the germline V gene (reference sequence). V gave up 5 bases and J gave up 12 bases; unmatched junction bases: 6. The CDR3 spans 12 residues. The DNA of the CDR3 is TGTGCCAGTAGTCCCGGACTAGCAGGGCAGTTCTTC. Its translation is CASSPGLAGQFF.

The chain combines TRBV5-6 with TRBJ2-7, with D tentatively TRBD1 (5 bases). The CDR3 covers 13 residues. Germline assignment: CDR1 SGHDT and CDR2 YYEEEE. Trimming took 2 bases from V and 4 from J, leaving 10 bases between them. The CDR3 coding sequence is TGTGCCAGCAGCTTAAACACAGGTTACGAGCAGTACGTC. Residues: CASSLNTGYEQYV.

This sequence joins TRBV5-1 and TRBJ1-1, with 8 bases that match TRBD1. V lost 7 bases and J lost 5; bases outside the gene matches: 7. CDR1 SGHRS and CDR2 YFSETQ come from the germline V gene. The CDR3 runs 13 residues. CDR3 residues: CASAGQGITEAFF. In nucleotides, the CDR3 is TGCGCCAGCGCCGGACAGGGTATAACTGAAGCTTTCTTT. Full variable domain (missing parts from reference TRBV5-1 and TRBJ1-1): KAGVTQTPRYLIKTRGQQVTLSCSPISGHRSVSWYQQTPGQGLQFLFEYFSETQRNKGNFPGRFSGRQFSNSRSEMNVSTLELGDSALYLCASAGQGITEAFFGQGTRLTVV.

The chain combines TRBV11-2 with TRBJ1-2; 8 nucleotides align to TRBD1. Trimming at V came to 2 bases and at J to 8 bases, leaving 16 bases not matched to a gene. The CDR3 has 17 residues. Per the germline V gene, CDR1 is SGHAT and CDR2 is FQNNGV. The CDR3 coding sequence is TGTGCCAGCAGCTTATTTGGGACAGGTATACCCCGCGGGGGCTACACCTTC. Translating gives CASSLFGTGIPRGGYTF.

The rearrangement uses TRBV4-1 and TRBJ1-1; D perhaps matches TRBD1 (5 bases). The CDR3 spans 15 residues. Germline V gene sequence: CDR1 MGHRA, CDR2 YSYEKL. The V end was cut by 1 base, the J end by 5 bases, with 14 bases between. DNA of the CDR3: TGCGCCAGCAGCCAAGCGGCCAGGGTTCTAACTGAAGCTTTCTTT. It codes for CASSQAARVLTEAFF.

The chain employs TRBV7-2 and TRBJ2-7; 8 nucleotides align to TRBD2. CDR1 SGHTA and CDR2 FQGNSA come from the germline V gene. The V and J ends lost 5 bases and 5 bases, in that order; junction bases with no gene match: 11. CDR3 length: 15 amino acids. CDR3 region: CASSRGGQGTNEQYV. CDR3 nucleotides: TGTGCCAGCAGCCGGGGGGGGCAGGGAACCAACGAGCAGTACGTC.

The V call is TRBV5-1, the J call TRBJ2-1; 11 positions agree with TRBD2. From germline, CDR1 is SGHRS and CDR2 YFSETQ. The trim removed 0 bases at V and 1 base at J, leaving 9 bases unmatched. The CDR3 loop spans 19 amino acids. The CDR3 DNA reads TGCGCCAGCAGCTTGGGATCCACTAGCGGGGGTATTTCCTACAATGAGCAGTTCTTC. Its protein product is CASSLGSTSGGISYNEQFF.

This CDR3 reads CASSEGTVNEKLFF. The CDR3 nucleotides read TGTGCCAGCAGTGAAGGGACAGTCAATGAAAAACTGTTTTTT. V usage is TRBV2 and J usage is TRBJ1-4; tentative D call: TRBD1 (6 bases). V was pared by 1 base and J by 5 bases, with 8 bases between. The CDR3 is 14 residues long. The germline V gene has CDR1 SNHLY and CDR2 FYNNEI.

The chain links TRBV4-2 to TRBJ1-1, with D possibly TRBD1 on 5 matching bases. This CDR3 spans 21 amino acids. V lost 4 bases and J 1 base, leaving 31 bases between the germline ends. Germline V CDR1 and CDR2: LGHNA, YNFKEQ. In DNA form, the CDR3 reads TGTGCCAGCAGCCTAACCCCCCGGGTAGGACATTCGTCGGTAGGGAACACTGAAGCTTTCTTT. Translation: CASSLTPRVGHSSVGNTEAFF.

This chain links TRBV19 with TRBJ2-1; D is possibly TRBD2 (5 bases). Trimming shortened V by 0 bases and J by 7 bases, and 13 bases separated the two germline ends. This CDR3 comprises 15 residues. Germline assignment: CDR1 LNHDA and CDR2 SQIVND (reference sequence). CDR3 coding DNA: TGTGCCAGTAGTATAGACGGGGTCCGCGGAAATGAGCAGTTCTTC. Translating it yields CASSIDGVRGNEQFF.

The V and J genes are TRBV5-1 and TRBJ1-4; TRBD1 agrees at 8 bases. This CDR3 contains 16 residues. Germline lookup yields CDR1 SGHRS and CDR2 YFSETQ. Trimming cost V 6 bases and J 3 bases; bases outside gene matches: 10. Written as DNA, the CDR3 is TGCGCCAGCACATTCGACCCAGGGGGCCCTAATGAAAAACTGTTTTTT. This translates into CASTFDPGGPNEKLFF.

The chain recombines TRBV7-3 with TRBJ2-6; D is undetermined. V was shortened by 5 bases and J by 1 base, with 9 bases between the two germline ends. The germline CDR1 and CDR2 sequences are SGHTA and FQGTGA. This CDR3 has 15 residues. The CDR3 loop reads CASSPLTSGANVLTF. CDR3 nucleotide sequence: TGTGCCAGCAGCCCTCTCACTTCTGGGGCCAACGTCCTGACTTTC.

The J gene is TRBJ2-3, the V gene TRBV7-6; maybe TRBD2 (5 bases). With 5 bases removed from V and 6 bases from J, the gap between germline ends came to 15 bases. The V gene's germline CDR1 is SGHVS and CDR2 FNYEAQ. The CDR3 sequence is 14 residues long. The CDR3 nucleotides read TGTGCCAGCAGCCTAAGCGGAGCGGAGGATACGCAGTATTTT. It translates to CASSLSGAEDTQYF.

The CDR3 DNA reads as TGTGCCAGCAGCCCCACTTCTGGACAGGGGGCAAGCTATGGCTACACCTTC. Translation: CASSPTSGQGASYGYTF. The rearrangement joins TRBV7-3 to TRBJ1-2, with 11 bases matching TRBD1. The CDR3 covers 17 residues. V was pared by 5 bases and J by 4 bases, with 12 bases of the junction left unmatched. CDR1 and CDR2 (germline): SGHTA, FQGTGA.

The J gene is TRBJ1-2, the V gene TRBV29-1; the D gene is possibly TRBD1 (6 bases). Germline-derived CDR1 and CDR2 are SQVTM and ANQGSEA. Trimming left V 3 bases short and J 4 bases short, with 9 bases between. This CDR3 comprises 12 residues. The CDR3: CSVDGTLYGYTF. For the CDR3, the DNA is TGCAGCGTTGACGGGACACTCTATGGCTACACCTTC. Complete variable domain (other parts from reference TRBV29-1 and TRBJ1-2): SAVISQKPSRDICQRGTSLTIQCQVDSQVTMMFWYRQQPGQSLTLIATANQGSEATYESGFVIDKFPISRPNLTFSTLTVSNMSPEDSSIYLCSVDGTLYGYTFGSGTRLTVV.

The CDR3 region has the DNA TGCGCCAGCAGCCCTGACACTTACTCTGGAAACACCATATATTTT. This codes for CASSPDTYSGNTIYF. V gene TRBV5-1 combines with J gene TRBJ1-3; D unclear. Trimming took 4 bases from V and 0 from J, leaving 11 bases between them. The V gene's germline CDR1 is SGHRS and CDR2 YFSETQ. The CDR3 covers 15 residues.

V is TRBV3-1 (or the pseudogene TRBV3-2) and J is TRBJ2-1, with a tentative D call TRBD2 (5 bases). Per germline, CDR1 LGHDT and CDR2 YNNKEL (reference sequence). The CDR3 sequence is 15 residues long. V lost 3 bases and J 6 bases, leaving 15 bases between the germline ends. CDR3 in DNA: TGTGCCAGCAGCCATACGGGGAGAGGGTTCAATGAGCAGTTCTTC. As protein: CASSHTGRGFNEQFF.

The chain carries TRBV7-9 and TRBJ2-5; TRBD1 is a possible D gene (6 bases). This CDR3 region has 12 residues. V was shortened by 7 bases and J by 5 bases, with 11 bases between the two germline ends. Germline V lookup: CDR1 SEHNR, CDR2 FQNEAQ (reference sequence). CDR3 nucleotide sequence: TGTGCCAGCACCGGAAGGGGGGAGACCCAGTACTTC. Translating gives CASTGRGETQYF. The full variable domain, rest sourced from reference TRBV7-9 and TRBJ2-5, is DTGVSQNPRHKITKRGQNVTFRCDPISEHNRLYWYRQTLGQGPEFLTYFQNEAQLEKSRLLSDRFSAERPKGSFSTLEIQRTEQGDSAMYLCASTGRGETQYFGPGTRLLVL.

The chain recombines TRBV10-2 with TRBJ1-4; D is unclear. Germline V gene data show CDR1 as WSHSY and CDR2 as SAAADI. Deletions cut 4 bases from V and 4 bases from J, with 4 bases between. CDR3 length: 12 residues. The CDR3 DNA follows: TGCGCCAGCAGTGTGAGTAATGAAAAACTGTTTTTT. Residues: CASSVSNEKLFF.

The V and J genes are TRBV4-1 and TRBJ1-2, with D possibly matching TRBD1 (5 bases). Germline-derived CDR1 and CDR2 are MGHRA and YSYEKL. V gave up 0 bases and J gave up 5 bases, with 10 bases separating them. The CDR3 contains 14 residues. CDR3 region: CASSQEGALYGYTF. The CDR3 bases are TGCGCCAGCAGCCAAGAAGGGGCACTGTATGGCTACACCTTC.